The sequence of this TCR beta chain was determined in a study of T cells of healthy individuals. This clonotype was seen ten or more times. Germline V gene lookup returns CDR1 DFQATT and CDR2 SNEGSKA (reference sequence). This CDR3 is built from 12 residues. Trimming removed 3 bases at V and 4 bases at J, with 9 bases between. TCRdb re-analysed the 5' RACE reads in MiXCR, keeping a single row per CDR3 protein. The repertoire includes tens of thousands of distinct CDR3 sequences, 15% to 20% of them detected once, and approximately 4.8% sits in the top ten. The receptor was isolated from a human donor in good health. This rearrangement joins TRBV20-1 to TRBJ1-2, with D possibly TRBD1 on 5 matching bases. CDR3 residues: CSASGDFYGYTF. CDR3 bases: TGCAGTGCTAGCGGGGACTTCTATGGCTACACCTTC.